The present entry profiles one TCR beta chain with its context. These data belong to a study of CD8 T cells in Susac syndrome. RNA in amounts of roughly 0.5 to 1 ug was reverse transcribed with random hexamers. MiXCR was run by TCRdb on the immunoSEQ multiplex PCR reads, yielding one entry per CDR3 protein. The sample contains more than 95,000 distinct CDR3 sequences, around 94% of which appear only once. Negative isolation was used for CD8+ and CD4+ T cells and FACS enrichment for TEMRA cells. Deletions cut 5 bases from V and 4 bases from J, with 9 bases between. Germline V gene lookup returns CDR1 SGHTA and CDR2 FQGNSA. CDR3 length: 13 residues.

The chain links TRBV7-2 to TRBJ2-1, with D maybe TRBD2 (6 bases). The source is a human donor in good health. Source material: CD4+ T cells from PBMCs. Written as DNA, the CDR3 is TGTGCCAGCAGCCCGGGGGAGTACAATGAGCAGTTCTTC. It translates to CASSPGEYNEQFF.